These T cell receptor beta chains were read from a single sample in a study of cytomegalovirus exposure and HLA in healthy donors. The data were produced by immunoSEQ multiplex PCR, yet TCRdb's version contains in-frame clones alone and is incomplete. Of approximately 54,000 clones detected, about 92% appear once; the ten largest clones hold 7.5% to 10%. Sequenced: PBMCs. These receptors were collected from a woman aged 18 to 35 in good health and CMV-seropositive. The CDR3 runs from the conserved cysteine through the conserved F or W. The D gene is left open where the match is weak. Size values are once, few and many counts, or a class for expanded clones, and some rows have none.

d_gene: TRBD1
len: 18
v_gene: TRBV5-1
j_gene: TRBJ1-1
abundance: .
CDR3nt: TGCGCCAGACTAAACCCACAACCCGAGGACAGGCGAAACACTGAAGCTTTCTTT
CDR3aa: CARLNPQPEDRRNTEAFF

d_gene: TRBD1
len: 13
v_gene: TRBV6-1
j_gene: TRBJ1-5
abundance: few
CDR3nt: TGTGCCAGCGTACAGGGGAACGATCAGCCCCAGCATTTT
CDR3aa: CASVQGNDQPQHF

d_gene: .
len: 15
v_gene: TRBV12-5
j_gene: TRBJ2-1
abundance: .
CDR3nt: TGTGCTAGTGGCTCCGGGATAGGGTACTACAATGAGCAGTTCTTC
CDR3aa: CASGSGIGYYNEQFF

d_gene: .
len: 16
v_gene: TRBV28
j_gene: TRBJ1-1
abundance: once
CDR3nt: TGTGCCAGCAGTTTAGGGGGGGGCTTAATGAACACTGAAGCTTTCTTT
CDR3aa: CASSLGGGLMNTEAFF

d_gene: .
len: 14
v_gene: TRBV18
j_gene: TRBJ1-3
abundance: few
CDR3nt: TGTGCCAGCTCCGGGGTTAACACTGGAAACACCATATATTTT
CDR3aa: CASSGVNTGNTIYF

d_gene: .
len: 14
v_gene: TRBV6-5
j_gene: TRBJ2-3
abundance: .
CDR3nt: TGTGCCAGTAGAAGAGGGGGTCCCACAGATACGCAGTATTTT
CDR3aa: CASRRGGPTDTQYF

d_gene: TRBD2
len: 16
v_gene: TRBV5-5
j_gene: TRBJ2-7
abundance: .
CDR3nt: TGTGCCAGCAGCGACGGACTAGCGGGGGGATCGGCCGAGCAGTACTTC
CDR3aa: CASSDGLAGGSAEQYF

d_gene: .
len: 18
v_gene: TRBV11-2
j_gene: TRBJ2-1
abundance: .
CDR3nt: TGTGCCAGCAGCTTAGAGCCTCTCGCGGCCCTCGGTATAAATGAGCAGTTCTTC
CDR3aa: CASSLEPLAALGINEQFF

d_gene: TRBD2
len: 15
v_gene: TRBV6-6
j_gene: TRBJ2-1
abundance: .
CDR3nt: TGTGCCAGCAGCCGGACTAGCGGGGACTACAATGAGCAGTTCTTC
CDR3aa: CASSRTSGDYNEQFF

d_gene: .
len: 16
v_gene: TRBV11-2
j_gene: TRBJ2-4
abundance: .
CDR3nt: TGTGCCAGCAGCCGCACTAGAATTGGGGCCAAAAACATTCAGTACTTC
CDR3aa: CASSRTRIGAKNIQYF

d_gene: .
len: 13
v_gene: TRBV29-1
j_gene: TRBJ1-1
abundance: .
CDR3nt: TGCAGCGTTGAAGACGGGGGGAACACTGAAGCTTTCTTT
CDR3aa: CSVEDGGNTEAFF

d_gene: TRBD2
len: 17
v_gene: TRBV4-2
j_gene: TRBJ2-3
abundance: few
CDR3nt: TGTGCCAGCAGCCACGGCCGGACTAGCGGGGACACAGATACGCAGTATTTT
CDR3aa: CASSHGRTSGDTDTQYF

d_gene: .
len: 16
v_gene: TRBV4-3
j_gene: TRBJ2-1
abundance: .
CDR3nt: TGCGCCAGCAGCCAAAGAGTAGCGGCCTCCTACAATGAGCAGTTCTTC
CDR3aa: CASSQRVAASYNEQFF

d_gene: TRBD1
len: 12
v_gene: TRBV18
j_gene: TRBJ1-2
abundance: .
CDR3nt: TGTGCCAGCTCAGGGACAGCTATGGACTACACCTTC
CDR3aa: CASSGTAMDYTF

d_gene: .
len: 11
v_gene: TRBV5-6
j_gene: TRBJ2-5
abundance: .
CDR3nt: TGTGCCAGCAGCTCCCAGGAGACCCAGTACTTC
CDR3aa: CASSSQETQYF

d_gene: .
len: 14
v_gene: TRBV27
j_gene: TRBJ1-5
abundance: .
CDR3nt: TGTGCCAGCAGATCAGGGGTTAGCAATCAGCCCCAGCATTTT
CDR3aa: CASRSGVSNQPQHF

d_gene: TRBD1
len: 13
v_gene: TRBV28
j_gene: TRBJ2-1
abundance: .
CDR3nt: TGTGCCAGTAGACAGGGTTCGGCCAATGAGCAGTTCTTC
CDR3aa: CASRQGSANEQFF

d_gene: .
len: 13
v_gene: TRBV30
j_gene: TRBJ1-1
abundance: .
CDR3nt: TGTGCCTGGAGTGTACTAGGGTTTTCTGAAGCTTTCTTT
CDR3aa: CAWSVLGFSEAFF

d_gene: TRBD1
len: 15
v_gene: TRBV19
j_gene: TRBJ1-5
abundance: .
CDR3nt: TGTGCCAGTACCACGGGACAGGGGGTTAATCAGCCCCAGCATTTT
CDR3aa: CASTTGQGVNQPQHF

d_gene: .
len: 19
v_gene: TRBV19
j_gene: TRBJ1-5
abundance: few
CDR3nt: TGTGCCAGTAGTTCTAGCCCCGGGACACTACCGTGGAGCAATCAGCCCCAGCATTTT
CDR3aa: CASSSSPGTLPWSNQPQHF